The 22 T cell receptor beta chains listed next were all sequenced from one sample in a study of T cell repertoires and HLA-DP antigens. Generated by immunoSEQ multiplex PCR, the TCRdb table keeps only in-frame clones and is missing some. The sample lists approximately 89,000 clones, approximately 86% occurring once. No cognate antigen is known for these TCRs. The sequencing input was CD4+ T cells from PBMCs. These receptors came from a man in his forties or fifties in good health and CMV-seronegative.

The V and J genes are TRBV6-6 and TRBJ1-1; the D is unclear. With 6 bases removed from V and 8 bases from J, the gap between germline ends came to 13 bases. CDR1 MNHNY and CDR2 SVGAGI come from the germline V gene (reference sequence). CDR3 size: 12 residues. CDR3 amino acids: CASRPTAREAFF. The DNA of the CDR3 is TGTGCCAGCAGGCCGACGGCACGGGAAGCTTTCTTT.

The V call is TRBV7-8, the J call TRBJ2-1; 10 nucleotides agree with TRBD1. The J segment lost 7 bases and the V segment lost 5 bases, leaving 11 bases of the junction unmatched. The CDR3 spans 16 residues. Germline V gene sequence: CDR1 SGHVS, CDR2 FQNEAQ. The CDR3 DNA reads as TGTGCCAGCAGCGCTTTACCTGGACAGGGGGAAAATGAGCAGTTCTTC. Its protein product is CASSALPGQGENEQFF.

CDR3 in amino acids: CASSLAADPYNEQFF. As DNA, the CDR3 is TGCGCCAGCAGCTTGGCGGCCGACCCCTACAATGAGCAGTTCTTC. J is TRBJ2-1 and V is TRBV5-1; D remains ambiguous. V was pared by 0 bases and J by 2 bases, with 9 bases between. CDR1 SGHRS and CDR2 YFSETQ come from the germline V gene. CDR3 length equals 15 residues.

The rearrangement links TRBV13 to TRBJ1-6; 7 bases are a match to TRBD1. Germline CDR1 PRHDT, CDR2 FYEKMQ (reference sequence). The CDR3 contains 16 residues. V shed 5 bases and J 3 bases; nucleotides not matched to a gene: 7. CDR3 in DNA: TGTGCCAGCAGCACTCGACAGGGCGGCTATAATTCACCCCTCCACTTT. Amino acids: CASSTRQGGYNSPLHF. Complete variable domain (other parts from reference TRBV13 and TRBJ1-6): AAGVIQSPRHLIKEKRETATLKCYPIPRHDTVYWYQQGPGQDPQFLISFYEKMQSDKGSIPDRFSAQQFSDYHSELNMSSLELGDSALYFCASSTRQGGYNSPLHFGNGTRLTVT.

This sequence joins TRBV5-6 and TRBJ2-7; 9 bases agree with TRBD1. The CDR3 runs 14 residues. CDR1 is SGHDT and CDR2 is YYEEEE in the germline V gene. V trimming: 8 bases; J trimming: 0 bases; junction bases outside the gene matches: 6. For the CDR3, the DNA is TGTGCCAGTAAGGGACAGGGCCTCTCCTACGAGCAGTACTTC. It encodes CASKGQGLSYEQYF.

The rearrangement joins TRBV19 to TRBJ1-5, with 10 bases aligning to TRBD1. V shed 3 bases, J shed 2 bases, and the junction held 1 base outside the gene matches. The germline V gene encodes CDR1 LNHDA and CDR2 SQIVND (reference sequence). The CDR3 runs to 15 residues. CDR3 sequence (DNA): TGTGCCAGTAGTATGGACAGGGGGGGCAATCAGCCCCAGCATTTT. This translates into CASSMDRGGNQPQHF.

CDR3 amino acids: CASSYGGTQQKLFF. CDR3 DNA sequence: TGTGCCAGCAGTTACGGAGGGACCCAGCAAAAACTGTTTTTT. The V gene is TRBV6-6, the J gene TRBJ1-4; TRBD1 might be the D (5 bases). V dropped 2 bases and J dropped 9 bases, with 13 bases sitting between them. This CDR3 comprises 14 residues. Germline-derived CDR1 and CDR2 are MNHNY and SVGAGI (reference sequence).

The chain links TRBV18 to TRBJ1-5; TRBD1 matches 12 bases. V dropped 4 bases and J dropped 5; count of bases not matched to a gene: 3. This CDR3 has 15 residues. The germline CDR1 and CDR2 sequences are KGHSH and LQKENI. CDR3 residues: CASSRDRGLDQPQHF. CDR3 in DNA: TGTGCCAGCTCACGGGACAGGGGGCTTGATCAGCCCCAGCATTTT. Using reference TRBV18 and TRBJ1-5 for the parts outside the CDR3, the full variable domain is NAGVMQNPRHLVRRRGQEARLRCSPMKGHSHVYWYRQLPEEGLKFMVYLQKENIIDESGMPKERFSAEFPKEGPSILRIQQVVRGDSAAYFCASSRDRGLDQPQHFGDGTRLSIL.

This chain connects TRBV5-1 to TRBJ2-5; 11 bases are shared with TRBD1. The ends lost 4 bases at V and 0 bases at J; junction bases unmatched: 2. Per the germline V gene, CDR1 is SGHRS and CDR2 is YFSETQ. The CDR3 covers 15 residues. The CDR3 nucleotides read TGCGCCAGCAGCCGGACAGGGGGCAACCAAGAGACCCAGTACTTC. Translation gives CASSRTGGNQETQYF.

The chain has TRBV6-6 and TRBJ2-3; 7 nucleotides line up with TRBD1. This CDR3 region has 15 residues. Germline lookup yields CDR1 MNHNY and CDR2 SVGAGI (reference sequence). The trim removed 1 base at V and 5 bases at J, leaving 6 bases unmatched. This CDR3 reads CASSYWSGGGDTQYF. DNA of the CDR3: TGTGCCAGCAGTTACTGGTCAGGGGGTGGAGATACGCAGTATTTT.

The chain couples TRBV2 to TRBJ1-4; the match to TRBD1 covers 8 bases. The CDR3 has 15 amino acids. Germline values: CDR1 SNHLY, CDR2 FYNNEI. The J segment lost 7 bases and the V segment lost 7 bases, leaving 11 bases of the junction unmatched. In nucleotides, the CDR3 is TGTGCCAGCACCAATCAGGGGGCGCGTCGTGAAAAACTGTTTTTT. As protein: CASTNQGARREKLFF.

The rearrangement links TRBV6-1 to TRBJ2-7, with D perhaps given as TRBD1 or TRBD2 (5 bases each). The CDR3 has 13 amino acids. V was trimmed by 1 base and J by 3 bases, leaving 7 bases between them. Germline V CDR1 and CDR2: MNHNS, SASEGT. CDR3 protein: CASSEGGVYEQYF. Here the CDR3 DNA reads TGTGCCAGCAGTGAAGGAGGGGTCTACGAGCAGTACTTC.

This clone appeared a single time. The chain carries TRBV4-3 and TRBJ2-2, with 8 bases aligning to TRBD2. The germline V gene encodes CDR1 LGHNA and CDR2 YSLEER. CDR3 length equals 17 residues. The junction had 7 bases not matched to a gene; V was cut back by 0 bases and J by 4 bases. The CDR3 is CASSQDRRTSRTGELFF. In nucleotides, the CDR3 is TGCGCCAGCAGCCAAGATCGCCGGACTAGCCGCACCGGGGAGCTGTTTTTT.

The CDR3 region has the DNA TGTGCCAGCAGCCAACCGGGACGGCTGAACACTGAAGCTTTCTTT. This encodes CASSQPGRLNTEAFF. This chain connects TRBV7-2 to TRBJ1-1; D is possibly TRBD1 (5 bases). Germline CDR1 reads SGHTA; CDR2 reads FQGNSA. This CDR3 contains 15 residues. Trimming shortened V by 5 bases and J by 0 bases, and 13 bases separated the two germline ends.

V is TRBV6-1 and J is TRBJ2-7; 7 bases fit TRBD1. The CDR3 length is 15 residues. Germline V gives CDR1 MNHNS, CDR2 SASEGT. The J segment lost 2 bases and the V segment lost 7 bases, leaving 11 bases of the junction unmatched. The CDR3 DNA follows: TGTGCCAGCATCAGGGGGATGGGTCCCACCTACGAGCAGTACTTC. Translation: CASIRGMGPTYEQYF.

The chain recombines TRBV27 with TRBJ2-1; D uncertain. The germline gives CDR1 MNHEY, CDR2 SMNVEV (reference sequence). The CDR3 runs to 10 residues. V gave up 2 bases and J gave up 9 bases, with 2 bases separating them. CDR3 amino acids: CASSLGEQFF. CDR3 DNA: TGTGCCAGCAGTTTAGGTGAGCAGTTCTTC.

This clone occurred a few times. The rearrangement uses TRBV9 and TRBJ1-1; 8 bases match TRBD1. Losses at the gene ends were 4 bases for V and 8 bases for J; bases not matched to a gene: 7. The CDR3 is made up of 13 amino acids. In germline, CDR1 is SGDLS, CDR2 YYNGEE. In nucleotides, the CDR3 is TGTGCCAGCAGCTTGACAAGGACAGGGGAAGCTTTCTTT. Translated: CASSLTRTGEAFF.

The J gene is TRBJ1-1, the V gene TRBV6-5; D gene ambiguous. The CDR3 length is 13 residues. CDR1 is MNHEY and CDR2 is SVGAGI in the germline V gene. Between the trimmed V and J ends, which lost 7 bases and 1 base, there was a span of 10 bases. CDR3 DNA: TGTGCCAGCACTCCCCGCAAGAACACTGAAGCTTTCTTT. This sequence encodes CASTPRKNTEAFF.

This clone was found once. V is TRBV4-2 and J is TRBJ2-7, with 10 bases aligning to TRBD2. The V gene end was trimmed by 2 bases and the J gene end by 5 bases; junction bases not matched to a gene: 3. This CDR3 has 14 amino acids. In germline, CDR1 is LGHNA, CDR2 YNFKEQ. CDR3 in amino acids: CASSQRLAGDEQYF. In nucleotides, the CDR3 is TGTGCCAGCAGCCAAAGGCTAGCGGGGGACGAGCAGTACTTC.

As regards this clone: Germline and junction disagree at one end, which may indicate a read error. The rearrangement uses TRBV7-7 and TRBJ1-1; 8 nucleotides agree with TRBD1. This CDR3 comprises 13 residues. CDR1 and CDR2 from the germline V gene are SSHAT and FNYEAQ (reference sequence). The CDR3 coding sequence is TGTGCTAGCAGCTCTGACAGGGGCACTGAAGCTTTCTTT. Translation: CASSSDRGTEAFF.

The CDR3 spells CASSLLASLDETQYF. In DNA, the CDR3 is TGTGCCAGCAGCTTACTGGCTAGCCTTGACGAGACCCAGTACTTC. The chain joins TRBV7-9 to TRBJ2-5, with TRBD2 as a possible D gene (5 bases). V was shortened by 2 bases and J by 5 bases, with 15 bases between the two germline ends. The CDR3 consists of 15 residues. CDR1 is SEHNR and CDR2 is FQNEAQ in the germline V gene (reference sequence).

The chain links TRBV7-9 to TRBJ1-3, with D unclear. Germline lookup yields CDR1 SEHNR and CDR2 FQNEAQ (reference sequence). Trimming removed 5 bases from V and 0 bases from J, with 11 bases in between. There are 15 residues in the CDR3. This chain's CDR3 is CASSLALGSGNTIYF. The CDR3 nucleotides are TGTGCCAGCAGCCTTGCACTGGGCTCTGGAAACACCATATATTTT.